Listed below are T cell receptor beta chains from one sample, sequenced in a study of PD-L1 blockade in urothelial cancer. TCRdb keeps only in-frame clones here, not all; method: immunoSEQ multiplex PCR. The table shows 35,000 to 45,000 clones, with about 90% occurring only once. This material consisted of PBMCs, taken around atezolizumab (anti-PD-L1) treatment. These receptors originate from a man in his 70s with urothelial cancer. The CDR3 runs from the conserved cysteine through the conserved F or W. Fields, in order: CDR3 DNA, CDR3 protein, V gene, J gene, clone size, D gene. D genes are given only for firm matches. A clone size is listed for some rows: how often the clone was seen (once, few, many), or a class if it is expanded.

CDR3 DNA: TGCGCCAGCAGCCTTCAGAATAGCGGGAGACGTGGGACCGGGGAGCTGTTTTTT; CDR3 protein: CASSLQNSGRRGTGELFF; V gene: TRBV5-1; J gene: TRBJ2-2; clone size: -; D gene: TRBD2
CDR3 DNA: TGTGCCAGCATCTCCCGGGGGGGCGGGGACTATGGCTACACCTTC; CDR3 protein: CASISRGGGDYGYTF; V gene: TRBV6-1; J gene: TRBJ1-2; clone size: -; D gene: -
CDR3 DNA: TGTGCCAGCAGCGTTGGCGGGAGGGCAGAAAATGAGCAGTTCTTC; CDR3 protein: CASSVGGRAENEQFF; V gene: TRBV5-4; J gene: TRBJ2-1; clone size: -; D gene: TRBD2
CDR3 DNA: TGCGCCAGCAGAGAAGTGGCAGGGGGTGAAGCTTTCTTT; CDR3 protein: CASREVAGGEAFF; V gene: TRBV10-1; J gene: TRBJ1-1; clone size: -; D gene: TRBD1
CDR3 DNA: TGTGCCAGCAGCTTAACTGGGCTCGGGGAGCTGTTTTTT; CDR3 protein: CASSLTGLGELFF; V gene: TRBV7-3; J gene: TRBJ2-2; clone size: -; D gene: -
CDR3 DNA: TGTGCCAGCTCACAATCCGCGTCCTACGAGCAGTACTTC; CDR3 protein: CASSQSASYEQYF; V gene: TRBV18; J gene: TRBJ2-7; clone size: once; D gene: -
CDR3 DNA: TGTGCCAGCAGCGTATCCGGGGACAGGTATTCCTACGAGCAGTACTTC; CDR3 protein: CASSVSGDRYSYEQYF; V gene: TRBV9; J gene: TRBJ2-7; clone size: -; D gene: TRBD1
CDR3 DNA: TGTGCCAGCAGCCAAGCTAGCGGGAGGGCCGGGAACACCGGGGAGCTGTTTTTT; CDR3 protein: CASSQASGRAGNTGELFF; V gene: TRBV4-2; J gene: TRBJ2-2; clone size: once; D gene: TRBD2
CDR3 DNA: TGTGCCAGCAGCTTGCGGAGGGTGAACACTGAAGCTTTCTTT; CDR3 protein: CASSLRRVNTEAFF; V gene: TRBV7-8; J gene: TRBJ1-1; clone size: -; D gene: -
CDR3 DNA: TGCAGCGTCGACAGGGGACCCAACACCGGGGAGCTGTTTTTT; CDR3 protein: CSVDRGPNTGELFF; V gene: TRBV29-1; J gene: TRBJ2-2; clone size: -; D gene: TRBD1
CDR3 DNA: TGTGCCAGCAGCCGTGGGACAGGGAATCAGCCCCAGCATTTT; CDR3 protein: CASSRGTGNQPQHF; V gene: TRBV7-2; J gene: TRBJ1-5; clone size: -; D gene: TRBD1
CDR3 DNA: TGTGCCAGCAGTGGACAGGGAACGGCGAACACTGAAGCTTTCTTT; CDR3 protein: CASSGQGTANTEAFF; V gene: TRBV25-1; J gene: TRBJ1-1; clone size: -; D gene: TRBD1
CDR3 DNA: TGTGCCAGTTTGACAGGGGAGGGCAATCAGCCCCAGCATTTT; CDR3 protein: CASLTGEGNQPQHF; V gene: TRBV6-6; J gene: TRBJ1-5; clone size: -; D gene: TRBD1
CDR3 DNA: TGCGCCAGCAGCGCTCACGGGACAGCCTCCACAGATACGCAGTATTTT; CDR3 protein: CASSAHGTASTDTQYF; V gene: TRBV5-1; J gene: TRBJ2-3; clone size: -; D gene: TRBD1
CDR3 DNA: TGTGCCAGCAGCTGGGGACAATCGAACACTGAAGCTTTCTTT; CDR3 protein: CASSWGQSNTEAFF; V gene: TRBV5-4; J gene: TRBJ1-1; clone size: -; D gene: -
CDR3 DNA: TGCAGCGTTACGACCGGGACAGGAGAGACCCAGTACTTC; CDR3 protein: CSVTTGTGETQYF; V gene: TRBV29-1; J gene: TRBJ2-5; clone size: -; D gene: TRBD1
CDR3 DNA: TGTGCCAGCAGCCAAGACCCCGGGACTAGCGGGAGATGGGAGACCCAGTACTTC; CDR3 protein: CASSQDPGTSGRWETQYF; V gene: TRBV4-2; J gene: TRBJ2-5; clone size: -; D gene: TRBD2